This passage covers 19 T cell receptor beta chains from one sample sequenced in a study of spatial heterogeneity in lung cancer. Whole-study findings and limits: Tracking of tumor mutation counts was seen in expanded intratumoral alpha and beta TCR counts.

TCRdb re-called the 5' RACE reads through MiXCR, storing one row per CDR3 protein. Found here are 1,000 to 1,500 distinct CDR3 sequences, 25% to 30% of them singletons; the top ten hold roughly 21%. For these receptors, no antigen is known. Time point in this sample: sample taken at primary tumor resection. The sample in question was lung tumor tissue, obtained at surgery. The source of these receptors is a male donor with early-stage non-small cell lung cancer.

By its share, this clonotype is medium-sized. The gene calls are TRBV20-1 and TRBJ1-2, with D perhaps matching TRBD1 (6 bases). Trimming removed 4 bases from V and 5 bases from J, with 17 bases in between. Germline CDR1 DFQATT, CDR2 SNEGSKA (reference sequence). This CDR3 is built from 14 residues. The CDR3 here is CSAIGGIGQYGYTF. The CDR3 region has the DNA TGCAGTGCTATAGGGGGTATTGGACAATATGGCTACACCTTC.

V gene TRBV6-2 or TRBV6-3 combines with J gene TRBJ1-1; D is unclear. Germline V gene lookup returns CDR1 MNHEY and CDR2 SVGEGT. V lost 5 bases to trimming and J lost 0 bases, with 7 bases between them. There are 13 residues in the CDR3. CDR3 protein: CASSHLMNTEAFF. The CDR3 DNA sequence: TGTGCCAGCAGTCACCTTATGAACACTGAAGCTTTCTTT.

This chain joins TRBV29-1 and TRBJ2-2; possibly TRBD1 for D (6 bases). The germline V gene has CDR1 SQVTM and CDR2 ANQGSEA. V shed 6 bases and J shed 6 bases, with 11 bases lying between them. This CDR3 has 12 residues. CDR3 sequence: CSVDRQAGELFF. For the CDR3, the DNA is TGCAGCGTCGACAGGCAGGCCGGGGAGCTGTTTTTT.

The table lists this clonotype with a few counts. This sequence joins TRBV10-3 and TRBJ2-7; D is tentatively TRBD1 or TRBD2 (5 bases each). With 10 bases removed from V and 9 bases from J, the gap between germline ends came to 19 bases. The V gene's germline CDR1 is ENHRY and CDR2 SYGVKD. The CDR3 is 12 amino acids. DNA for the CDR3: TGTGCCACCCTGGGTGGGGGTAGTATGCAGTACTTC. Protein: CATLGGGSMQYF.

In its sample, this clonotype is large. J is TRBJ2-3 and V is TRBV20-1; the D gene is possibly TRBD2 (6 bases). The CDR3 length is 15 residues. Trimming pared 0 bases from V and 6 bases from J, leaving 16 bases between. Per the germline V gene, CDR1 is DFQATT and CDR2 is SNEGSKA (reference sequence). The CDR3 region has the DNA TGCAGTGCTAGAGATTGGGGGGTACCCGGGGATACGCAGTATTTT. Translation gives CSARDWGVPGDTQYF.

CDR3 sequence (DNA): TGTGCCAGCAGCTTAGGTTTCTTGGGAGGAAACACCATATATTTT. Translation gives CASSLGFLGGNTIYF. The chain links TRBV7-2 to TRBJ1-3, with unresolved D. Germline V gene sequence: CDR1 SGHTA, CDR2 FQGNSA. The CDR3 sequence is 15 residues long. Trimming left V 1 base short and J 4 bases short, with 11 bases between.

CDR3 sequence reads: CASSSIQTGAGEKTFF. In DNA form, the CDR3 reads TGCGCCAGCAGCTCGATCCAGACAGGGGCGGGTGAAAAAACTTTTTTT. The genes are TRBV5-1 and TRBJ1-4, with 8 bases lining up with TRBD1. CDR3 size: 16 residues. Unmatched junction bases numbered 21, after V lost 3 bases and J lost 17 bases. Germline-derived CDR1 and CDR2 are SGHRS and YFSETQ.

This chain uses TRBV5-5 with TRBJ2-7; D ambiguous. Trimming removed 4 bases at V and 2 bases at J, with 10 bases between. The CDR3 loop spans 13 amino acids. The V gene's germline CDR1 is SGHKS and CDR2 YYEKEE (reference sequence). In DNA, the CDR3 is TGTGCCAGCAGCCCTCCGGGCCCCTACGAGCAGTACTTC. Amino acids: CASSPPGPYEQYF.

The sample holds a few counts of this clonotype. The chain couples TRBV4-2 to TRBJ2-3, with 8 positions matching TRBD2. This CDR3 contains 14 residues. V shed 8 bases and J 2 bases; nucleotides not matched to a gene: 6. Germline lookup yields CDR1 LGHNA and CDR2 YNFKEQ. CDR3 loop: CASPERGTTDTQYF. CDR3 in DNA: TGTGCCAGCCCGGAGCGGGGGACCACAGATACGCAGTATTTT.

This clonotype qualifies as large. The CDR3 is CASSFDRSQETQYF. In DNA form, the CDR3 reads TGTGCCAGCAGTTTTGACCGGTCCCAAGAGACCCAGTACTTC. V and J are TRBV28 and TRBJ2-5; D ambiguous. CDR1 MDHEN and CDR2 SYDVKM come from the germline V gene. The ends were cut back, 3 bases at V and 1 base at J, with 9 bases in the middle. The CDR3 consists of 14 residues.

The V call is TRBV6-1, the J call TRBJ1-2; 7 bases are shared with TRBD1. Germline CDR1 reads MNHNS; CDR2 reads SASEGT. The J segment lost 2 bases and the V segment lost 8 bases, leaving 5 bases of the junction unmatched. This CDR3 comprises 13 residues. The CDR3 loop is CASYGTDNYGYTF. The CDR3 DNA follows: TGTGCCAGCTATGGGACAGACAACTATGGCTACACCTTC.

This clonotype was observed a handful of times. The J gene is TRBJ1-6, the V gene TRBV7-9, with no clear D. This CDR3 is built from 12 residues. Germline loops: CDR1 SEHNR, CDR2 FQNEAQ (reference sequence). V was pared by 1 base and J by 10 bases, with 5 bases between. The CDR3 nucleotides are TGTGCCAGCAGCTTAGGGGTCTCACCCCTCCACTTT. Its protein product is CASSLGVSPLHF.

V is TRBV12-3 or TRBV12-4 and J is TRBJ2-6; D might be TRBD1 or TRBD2, each matching 5 bases. CDR3 length equals 17 residues. Deletions cut 7 bases from V and 0 bases from J, with 16 bases between. CDR3 in amino acids: CASTRDEGVSGANVLTF. The CDR3 DNA follows: TGTGCCAGCACCCGGGACGAAGGAGTCTCTGGGGCCAACGTCCTGACTTTC.

This clonotype was seen more than once but under ten times. The V and J genes are TRBV20-1 and TRBJ2-1, with 10 bases matching TRBD2. The CDR3 loop spans 16 amino acids. Germline V CDR1 and CDR2: DFQATT, SNEGSKA (reference sequence). V lost 0 bases and J lost 7; bases outside the gene matches: 9. CDR3 sequence (DNA): TGCAGTGCTAGAGATAGGGCGGGACTAGCGACGAATGAGCAGTTCTTC. Amino acids: CSARDRAGLATNEQFF.

The rearrangement uses TRBV29-1 and TRBJ2-5, with D possibly called TRBD1 or TRBD2 (5 bases each). The CDR3 consists of 12 residues. The V and J ends lost 4 bases and 4 bases respectively, with 10 bases between them. Germline CDR1 is SQVTM and CDR2 is ANQGSEA. The CDR3 sequence: CSVAQGRETQYF. DNA for the CDR3: TGCAGCGTTGCTCAGGGACGAGAGACCCAGTACTTC.

The rearrangement links TRBV12-3 or TRBV12-4 to TRBJ2-3, with 8 positions matching TRBD2. The ends lost 4 bases at V and 5 bases at J; junction bases unmatched: 8. The CDR3 is 15 amino acids. CDR3: CASSSPGLGVDTQYF. CDR3 in DNA: TGTGCCAGCAGTTCACCGGGACTAGGGGTAGATACGCAGTATTTT.

By share of the sample, this clonotype is medium-sized. The V call is TRBV3-1, the J call TRBJ1-3, with no clear D. The CDR3 is 17 residues long. CDR1 and CDR2 (germline): LGHDT, YNNKEL (reference sequence). The ends were cut back, 3 bases at V and 3 bases at J, with 18 bases in the middle. CDR3 sequence (DNA): TGTGCCAGCAGCCACCTAGGTTCGAGTCTCAGTGGAAACACCATATATTTT. Translated, it gives CASSHLGSSLSGNTIYF.

The rearrangement uses TRBV7-6 and TRBJ2-5; the match to TRBD1 covers 10 bases. Per germline, CDR1 SGHVS and CDR2 FNYEAQ. The trim removed 5 bases at V and 5 bases at J, leaving 8 bases unmatched. The CDR3 contains 15 residues. Here the CDR3 DNA reads TGTGCCAGCAGCCCGGGGACAGGGGAGAAGGAGACCCAGTACTTC. Translation: CASSPGTGEKETQYF.

By proportion, this clonotype is large. This chain uses TRBV5-6 with TRBJ2-1; D may correspond to TRBD1 or TRBD2 (6 bases each). Germline loops: CDR1 SGHDT, CDR2 YYEEEE. Between the trimmed V and J ends, which lost 1 base and 5 bases, there was a span of 10 bases. The CDR3 is 14 residues long. CDR3 in DNA: TGTGCCAGCAGCTTGTGGGGGGCCGACAATGAGCAGTTCTTC. It yields the protein CASSLWGADNEQFF.